Each of the 6 T cell receptor beta chains below was sequenced from the same sample in a study of blood T cell repertoires in COVID-19. The protocol was immunoSEQ multiplex PCR, while the TCRdb copy is restricted to in-frame clones and leaves out a portion. The table lists 350,000 to 550,000 clones, 75% to 90% of them singletons. The source material was PBMCs or T cells enriched from blood (not recorded which). These receptors all stem from a man aged 25 to 40 who had recovered from COVID-19.

This clone was observed a single time. This chain joins TRBV30 and TRBJ1-5; D may be TRBD1 (5 bases). Trimming removed 4 bases at V and 4 bases at J, with 11 bases between. This CDR3 has 13 residues. Germline V CDR1 and CDR2: GTSNPN, SVGIG (reference sequence). The CDR3, as DNA: TGTGCCTGGACGGGGGGGATGAATCAGCCCCAGCATTTT. This translates into CAWTGGMNQPQHF.

The V call is TRBV28, the J call TRBJ2-7, with 11 bases fitting TRBD2. This CDR3 is built from 15 residues. The germline V gene encodes CDR1 MDHEN and CDR2 SYDVKM. V shed 3 bases and J 1 base; nucleotides not matched to a gene: 2. CDR3 loop: CASSLSSGRSYEQYF. CDR3 sequence (DNA): TGTGCCAGCAGTTTGTCTAGCGGGAGGTCCTACGAGCAGTACTTC.

This clone came up once. The rearrangement uses TRBV4-1 and TRBJ2-4, with 12 bases identical to TRBD2. Germline loops: CDR1 MGHRA, CDR2 YSYEKL. The CDR3 totals 16 residues. J was trimmed by 7 bases and V by 0 bases; bases with no gene match: 4. The CDR3 spells CASSQDRLAGVNIQYF. The CDR3 bases are TGCGCCAGCAGCCAAGATCGACTAGCGGGAGTTAACATTCAGTACTTC.

The rearrangement joins TRBV2 to TRBJ1-5; 8 positions agree with TRBD1. V gave up 6 bases and J gave up 0 bases; unmatched junction bases: 10. The germline V gene encodes CDR1 SNHLY and CDR2 FYNNEI. The CDR3 is 17 amino acids. DNA of the CDR3: TGTGCCAGCAGCTCCGGGACAGGATTATATAGCAATCAGCCCCAGCATTTT. Amino acid sequence: CASSSGTGLYSNQPQHF.

The J gene is TRBJ2-5, the V gene TRBV5-1; D might be TRBD2 (5 bases). Trimming left V 1 base short and J 5 bases short, with 12 bases between. This CDR3 region has 14 residues. CDR1 is SGHRS and CDR2 is YFSETQ in the germline V gene. This chain's CDR3 is CASSLNPGGETQYF. For the CDR3, the DNA is TGCGCCAGCAGCTTGAATCCGGGCGGGGAGACCCAGTACTTC.

This chain joins TRBV11-2 and TRBJ1-6; the D gene is possibly TRBD1 (5 bases). The V gene lost 6 bases and the J gene lost 7 bases, with 10 bases spanning the gap. The germline V gene has CDR1 SGHAT and CDR2 FQNNGV. The CDR3 is 13 residues long. In DNA form, the CDR3 reads TGTGCCAGCAGTCCCCAGGGAAATTCACCCCTCCACTTT. This gives the protein CASSPQGNSPLHF.